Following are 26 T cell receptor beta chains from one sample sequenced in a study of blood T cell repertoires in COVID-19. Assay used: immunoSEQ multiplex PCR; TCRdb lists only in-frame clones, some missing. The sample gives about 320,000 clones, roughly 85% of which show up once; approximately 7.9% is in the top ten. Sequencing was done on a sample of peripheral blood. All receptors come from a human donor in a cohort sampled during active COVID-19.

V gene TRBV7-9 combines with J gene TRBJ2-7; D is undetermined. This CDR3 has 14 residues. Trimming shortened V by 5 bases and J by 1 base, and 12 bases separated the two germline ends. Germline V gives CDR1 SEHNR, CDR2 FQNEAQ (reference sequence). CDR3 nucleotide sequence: TGTGCCAGCAGCCCCACGACACCATCCTACGAGCAGTACTTC. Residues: CASSPTTPSYEQYF.

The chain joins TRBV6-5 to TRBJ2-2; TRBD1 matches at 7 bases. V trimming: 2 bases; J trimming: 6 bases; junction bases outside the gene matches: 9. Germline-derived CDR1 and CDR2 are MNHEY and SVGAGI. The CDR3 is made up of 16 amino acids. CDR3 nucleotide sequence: TGTGCCAGCAGTTACCAGAGGGGGCACTTATCCGGGGAGCTGTTTTTT. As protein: CASSYQRGHLSGELFF.

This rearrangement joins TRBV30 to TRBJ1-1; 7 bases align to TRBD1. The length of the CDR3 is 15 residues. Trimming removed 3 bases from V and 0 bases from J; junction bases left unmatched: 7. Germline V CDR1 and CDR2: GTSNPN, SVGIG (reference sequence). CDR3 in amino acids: CAWRGTENMNTEAFF. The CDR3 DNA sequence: TGTGCCTGGAGAGGGACAGAGAATATGAACACTGAAGCTTTCTTT.

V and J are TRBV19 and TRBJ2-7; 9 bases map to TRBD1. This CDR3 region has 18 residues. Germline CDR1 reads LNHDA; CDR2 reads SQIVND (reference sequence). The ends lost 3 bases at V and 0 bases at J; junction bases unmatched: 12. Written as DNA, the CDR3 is TGTGCCAGTAGTATCGGCTGGACCGGGACAGGGATCTCCTACGAGCAGTACTTC. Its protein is CASSIGWTGTGISYEQYF.

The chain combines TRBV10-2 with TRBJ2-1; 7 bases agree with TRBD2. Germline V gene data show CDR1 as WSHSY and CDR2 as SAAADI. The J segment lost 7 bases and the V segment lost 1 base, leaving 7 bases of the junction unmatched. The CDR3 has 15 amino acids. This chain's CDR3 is CASSEWLAASNEQFF. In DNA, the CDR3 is TGCGCCAGCAGTGAGTGGCTAGCGGCTTCAAATGAGCAGTTCTTC.

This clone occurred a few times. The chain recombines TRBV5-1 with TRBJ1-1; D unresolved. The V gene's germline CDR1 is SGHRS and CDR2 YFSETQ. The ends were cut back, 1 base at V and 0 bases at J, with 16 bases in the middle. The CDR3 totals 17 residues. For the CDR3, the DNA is TGCGCCAGCAGCTTGACCCCTCGGAGCCGAATGAACACTGAAGCTTTCTTT. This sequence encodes CASSLTPRSRMNTEAFF.

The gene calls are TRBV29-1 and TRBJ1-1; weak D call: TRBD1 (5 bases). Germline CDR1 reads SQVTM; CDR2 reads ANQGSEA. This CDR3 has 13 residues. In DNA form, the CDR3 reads TGCAGTGGCAGGGCGTACAGAGAACAAAGGGCTTTCTTT. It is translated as CSGRAYREQRAFF.

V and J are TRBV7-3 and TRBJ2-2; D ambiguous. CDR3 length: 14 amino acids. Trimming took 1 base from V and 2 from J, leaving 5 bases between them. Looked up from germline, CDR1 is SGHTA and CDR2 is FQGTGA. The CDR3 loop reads CASSLILNTGELFF. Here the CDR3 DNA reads TGTGCCAGCAGCTTAATACTAAACACCGGGGAGCTGTTTTTT. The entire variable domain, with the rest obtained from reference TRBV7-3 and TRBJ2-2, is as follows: GAGVSQTPSNKVTEKGKYVELRCDPISGHTALYWYRQSLGQGPEFLIYFQGTGAADDSGLPNDRFFAVRPEGSVSTLKIQRTERGDSAVYLCASSLILNTGELFFGEGSRLTVL.

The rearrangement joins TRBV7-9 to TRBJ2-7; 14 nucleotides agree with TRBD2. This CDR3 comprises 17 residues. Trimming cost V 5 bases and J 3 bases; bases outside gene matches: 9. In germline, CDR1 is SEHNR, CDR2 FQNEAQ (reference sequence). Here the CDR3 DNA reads TGTGCCAGCAGCCCCGTCCCGGGACTAGCGGGGGACTACGAGCAGTACTTC. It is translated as CASSPVPGLAGDYEQYF.

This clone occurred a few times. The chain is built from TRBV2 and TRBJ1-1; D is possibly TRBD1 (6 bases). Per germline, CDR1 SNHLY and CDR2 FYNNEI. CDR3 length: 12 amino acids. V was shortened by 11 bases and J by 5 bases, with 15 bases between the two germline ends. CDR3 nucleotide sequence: TGTGCCGGACGGGACACTCGGACTGAAGCTTTCTTT. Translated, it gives CAGRDTRTEAFF.

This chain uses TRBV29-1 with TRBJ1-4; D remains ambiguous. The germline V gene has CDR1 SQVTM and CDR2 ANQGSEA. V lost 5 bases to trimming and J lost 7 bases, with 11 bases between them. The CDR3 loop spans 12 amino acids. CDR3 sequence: CSVRQRGEKLFF. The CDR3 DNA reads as TGCAGCGTTAGGCAGCGAGGTGAAAAACTGTTTTTT.

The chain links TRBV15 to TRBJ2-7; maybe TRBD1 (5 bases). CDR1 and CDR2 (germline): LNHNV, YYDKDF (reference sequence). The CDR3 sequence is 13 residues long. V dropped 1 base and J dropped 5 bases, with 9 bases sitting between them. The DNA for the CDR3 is TGTGCCACCAGCAGAGCGAAAGGGGACGAGCAGTACTTC. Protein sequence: CATSRAKGDEQYF. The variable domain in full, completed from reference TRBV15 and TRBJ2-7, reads DAMVIQNPRYQVTQFGKPVTLSCSQTLNHNVMYWYQQKSSQAPKLLFHYYDKDFNNEADTPDNFQSRRPNTSFCFLDIRSPGLGDTAMYLCATSRAKGDEQYFGPGTRLTVT.

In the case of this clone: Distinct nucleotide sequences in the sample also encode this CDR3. CDR3 region: CASSLAGTGGEKLFF. DNA of the CDR3: TGCGCCAGCAGCTTGGCCGGGACAGGGGGCGAAAAACTGTTTTTT. The gene calls are TRBV5-1 and TRBJ1-4; 12 bases are a match to TRBD1. V shed 0 bases, J shed 8 bases, and the junction held 2 bases outside the gene matches. This CDR3 comprises 15 residues. Germline CDR1 SGHRS, CDR2 YFSETQ.

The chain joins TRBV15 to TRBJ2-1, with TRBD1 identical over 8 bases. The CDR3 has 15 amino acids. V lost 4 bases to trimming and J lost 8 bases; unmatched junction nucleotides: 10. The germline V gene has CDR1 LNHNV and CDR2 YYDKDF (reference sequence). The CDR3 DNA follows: TGTGCCACCAGCATGGACAGGGTTTCGGAGGATGAGCAGTTCTTC. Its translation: CATSMDRVSEDEQFF.

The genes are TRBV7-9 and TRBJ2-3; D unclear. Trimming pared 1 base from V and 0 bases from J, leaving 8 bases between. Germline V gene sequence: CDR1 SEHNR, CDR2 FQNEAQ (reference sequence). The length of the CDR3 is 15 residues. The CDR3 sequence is CASSLVSSSTDTQYF. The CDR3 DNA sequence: TGTGCCAGCAGCTTAGTTTCGAGTAGCACAGATACGCAGTATTTT.

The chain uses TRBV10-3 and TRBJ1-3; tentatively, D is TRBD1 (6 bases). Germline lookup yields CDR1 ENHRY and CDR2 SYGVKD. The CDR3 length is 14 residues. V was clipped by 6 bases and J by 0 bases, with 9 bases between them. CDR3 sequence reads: CAIRPDSSGNTIYF. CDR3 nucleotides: TGTGCCATCAGACCGGACAGCTCTGGAAACACCATATATTTT.

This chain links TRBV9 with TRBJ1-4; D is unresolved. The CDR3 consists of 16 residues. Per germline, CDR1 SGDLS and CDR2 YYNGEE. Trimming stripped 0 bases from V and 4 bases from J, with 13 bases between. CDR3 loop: CASSVDSRPSNEKLFF. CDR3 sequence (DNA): TGTGCCAGCAGCGTAGATAGCAGACCAAGTAATGAAAAACTGTTTTTT.

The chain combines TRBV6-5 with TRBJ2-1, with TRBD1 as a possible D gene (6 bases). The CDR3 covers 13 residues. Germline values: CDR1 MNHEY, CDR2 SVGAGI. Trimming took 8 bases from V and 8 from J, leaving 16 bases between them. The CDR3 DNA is TGTGCCAGCCGGGACAAGGGTTACGATGAGCAGTTCTTC. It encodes CASRDKGYDEQFF.

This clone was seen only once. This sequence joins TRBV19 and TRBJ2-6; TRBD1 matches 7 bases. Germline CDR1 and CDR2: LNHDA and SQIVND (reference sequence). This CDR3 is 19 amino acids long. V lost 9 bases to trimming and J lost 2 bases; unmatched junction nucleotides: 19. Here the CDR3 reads CASQTRTGSIFTGANVLTF. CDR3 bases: TGTGCCAGCCAAACCCGGACAGGTTCTATATTTACTGGGGCCAACGTCCTGACTTTC. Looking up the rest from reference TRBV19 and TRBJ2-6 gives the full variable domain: DGGITQSPKYLFRKEGQNVTLSCEQNLNHDAMYWYRQDPGQGLRLIYYSQIVNDFQKGDIAEGYSVSREKKESFPLTVTSAQKNPTAFYLCASQTRTGSIFTGANVLTFGAGSRLTVL.

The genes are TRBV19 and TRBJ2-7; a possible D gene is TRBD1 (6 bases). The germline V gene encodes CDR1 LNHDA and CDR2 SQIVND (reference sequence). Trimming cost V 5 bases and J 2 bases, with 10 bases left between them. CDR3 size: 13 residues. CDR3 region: CASSRQVTYEQYF. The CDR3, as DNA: TGTGCCAGTAGTCGACAGGTGACCTACGAGCAGTACTTC.

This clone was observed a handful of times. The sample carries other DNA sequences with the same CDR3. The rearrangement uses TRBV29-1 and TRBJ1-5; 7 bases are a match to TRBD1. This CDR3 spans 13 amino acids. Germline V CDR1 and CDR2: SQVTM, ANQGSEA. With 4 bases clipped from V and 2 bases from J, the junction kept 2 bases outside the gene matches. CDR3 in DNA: TGCAGCGTTGGAGGGGGCGGCAATCAGCCCCAGCATTTT. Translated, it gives CSVGGGGNQPQHF.

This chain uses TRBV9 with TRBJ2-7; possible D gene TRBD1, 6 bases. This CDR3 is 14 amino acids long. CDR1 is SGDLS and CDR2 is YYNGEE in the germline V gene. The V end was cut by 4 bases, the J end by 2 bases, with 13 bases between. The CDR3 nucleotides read TGTGCCAGCAGCCCGACAGGTTCCCCCTACGAGCAGTACTTC. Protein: CASSPTGSPYEQYF.

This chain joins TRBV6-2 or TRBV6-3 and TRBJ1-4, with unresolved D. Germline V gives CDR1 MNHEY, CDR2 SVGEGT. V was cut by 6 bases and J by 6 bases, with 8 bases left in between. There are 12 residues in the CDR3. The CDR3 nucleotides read TGTGCCAGCAGCCCGACTGATGAAAAACTGTTTTTT. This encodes CASSPTDEKLFF.

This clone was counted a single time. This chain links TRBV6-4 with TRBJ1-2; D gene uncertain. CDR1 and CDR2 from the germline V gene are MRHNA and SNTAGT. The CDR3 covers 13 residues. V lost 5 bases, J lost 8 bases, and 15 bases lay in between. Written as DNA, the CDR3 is TGTGCCAGCAGTCAAAAGGGAGGAGGCGGCTACACCTTC. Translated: CASSQKGGGGYTF.

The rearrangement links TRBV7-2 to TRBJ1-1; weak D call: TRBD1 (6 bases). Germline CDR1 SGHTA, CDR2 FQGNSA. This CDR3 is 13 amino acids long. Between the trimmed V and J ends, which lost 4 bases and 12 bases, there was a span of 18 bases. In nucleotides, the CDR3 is TGTGCCAGCAGCTCCCCAGGGCGGGGGGCGACTTTCTTT. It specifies CASSSPGRGATFF.

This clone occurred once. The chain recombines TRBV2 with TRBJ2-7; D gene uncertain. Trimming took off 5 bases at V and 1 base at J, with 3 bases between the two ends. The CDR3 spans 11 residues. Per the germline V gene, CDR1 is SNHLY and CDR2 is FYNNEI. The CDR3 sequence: CASSQSYEQYF. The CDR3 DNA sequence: TGTGCCAGCAGTCAGTCCTACGAGCAGTACTTC.